The 11 T cell receptor beta chains below come from one sample, sequenced in a study of metastatic and nonmetastatic thyroid tumors. Treatment of any kind had been given to no patient before thyroid surgery. TCRdb re-analyzed the PCR reads using MiXCR. The sample holds some 8,000 clones, approximately 33% seen once. Sequenced: tumor tissue. These receptors originate from a female donor with papillary thyroid cancer or a benign thyroid nodule (not recorded which). Some clones in this sample may be carry-over from other donors' samples.

This chain uses TRBV20-1 with TRBJ2-3; 7 bases align to TRBD2. V was clipped by 2 bases and J by 0 bases; unmatched bases: 11. The V gene's germline CDR1 is DFQATT and CDR2 SNEGSKA (reference sequence). This CDR3 spans 17 amino acids. CDR3: CSARLPSIGGSTDTQYF. For the CDR3, the DNA is TGCAGTGCTAGACTTCCGTCTATCGGGGGGAGCACAGATACGCAGTATTTT.

This clone is deemed medium-sized. The chain links TRBV5-1 to TRBJ2-1; the D gene could be TRBD1 or TRBD2 (5 bases each). With 0 bases removed from V and 8 bases from J, the gap between germline ends came to 6 bases. CDR3 size: 12 residues. Germline V gene sequence: CDR1 SGHRS, CDR2 YFSETQ. CDR3 bases: TGCGCCAGCAGCTTGGGAGGGGATGAGCAGTTCTTC. Protein product: CASSLGGDEQFF. The full variable domain, with the rest looked up from reference TRBV5-1 and TRBJ2-1, is KAGVTQTPRYLIKTRGQQVTLSCSPISGHRSVSWYQQTPGQGLQFLFEYFSETQRNKGNFPGRFSGRQFSNSRSEMNVSTLELGDSALYLCASSLGGDEQFFGPGTRLTVL.

CDR3 sequence: CASPFLMLSPTTYEQYF. The CDR3 region has the DNA TGTGCCAGCCCTTTTTTAATGCTGTCACCCACGACCTACGAGCAGTACTTC. This chain joins TRBV6-2 or TRBV6-3 and TRBJ2-7; the D is unclear. Germline V gives CDR1 MNHEY, CDR2 SVGEGT. This CDR3 spans 17 amino acids. The V gene lost 8 bases and the J gene lost 2 bases, with 25 bases spanning the gap.

This chain links TRBV28 with TRBJ2-3; D is undetermined. CDR1 and CDR2 (germline): MDHEN, SYDVKM. V dropped 8 bases and J dropped 4 bases, with 13 bases sitting between them. CDR3 length: 13 residues. The CDR3 here is CASLYLSADTQYF. CDR3 DNA sequence: TGTGCCAGCCTATACCTAAGCGCAGATACGCAGTATTTT. The full variable domain, with the rest looked up from reference TRBV28 and TRBJ2-3, is DVKVTQSSRYLVKRTGEKVFLECVQDMDHENMFWYRQDPGLGLRLIYFSYDVKMKEKGDIPEGYSVSREKKERFSLILESASTNQTSMYLCASLYLSADTQYFGPGTRLTVL.

The chain carries TRBV5-1 and TRBJ1-2; D is perhaps TRBD1 (6 bases). In germline, CDR1 is SGHRS, CDR2 YFSETQ. The CDR3 extends over 15 amino acids. Between the trimmed V and J ends, which lost 0 bases and 4 bases, there was a span of 13 bases. The CDR3 region has the DNA TGCGCCAGCAGCTTGGACAGGGCGAGAAGCTATGGCTACACCTTC. It yields the protein CASSLDRARSYGYTF. Looking up the rest from reference TRBV5-1 and TRBJ1-2 gives the full variable domain: KAGVTQTPRYLIKTRGQQVTLSCSPISGHRSVSWYQQTPGQGLQFLFEYFSETQRNKGNFPGRFSGRQFSNSRSEMNVSTLELGDSALYLCASSLDRARSYGYTFGSGTRLTVV.

In regard to this clone: One junction end disagrees with the germline gene, perhaps due to a read error. The V gene is TRBV2, the J gene TRBJ1-1; D unresolved. CDR1 is SNHLY and CDR2 is FYNNEI in the germline V gene. The CDR3 is made up of 13 amino acids. CDR3 coding DNA: TGTGCCAGCAGTGTAAGTGTTAACACTGAAGCATTCTTT. The encoded protein is CASSVSVNTEAFF.

This clone was found a few times. The CDR3 reads CASDSGGREDTQYF. DNA of the CDR3: TGTGCCAGTGACTCCGGGGGGCGTGAAGATACGCAGTATTTT. This sequence joins TRBV7-2 and TRBJ2-3; D perhaps matches TRBD2 (7 bases). Between the trimmed V and J ends, which lost 9 bases and 5 bases, there was a span of 18 bases. The CDR3 sequence is 14 residues long. The germline V gene has CDR1 SGHTA and CDR2 FQGNSA.

The DNA of the CDR3 is TGTGCCAGCAGTTACGTGGACCAGGGGCCCCAGCATTTT. Translating it yields CASSYVDQGPQHF. The genes are TRBV6-5 and TRBJ1-5; D might be TRBD1 (5 bases). Germline loops: CDR1 MNHEY, CDR2 SVGAGI. V lost 2 bases and J lost 9, with 11 bases in between. CDR3 length: 13 residues.

The chain joins TRBV11-2 to TRBJ2-1; D perhaps matches TRBD2 (5 bases). The CDR3 loop spans 14 amino acids. Trimming removed 4 bases from V and 9 bases from J, with 16 bases in between. Germline-derived CDR1 and CDR2 are SGHAT and FQNNGV. CDR3 residues: CASSSARERIEQFF. As DNA, the CDR3 is TGTGCCAGCAGCTCGGCGAGGGAACGGATTGAGCAGTTCTTC.

The V and J genes are TRBV18 and TRBJ1-2; D is unclear. Germline lookup yields CDR1 KGHSH and CDR2 LQKENI. The V end lost 3 bases, the J end lost 8 bases, and 13 bases lay between the germline ends. The CDR3 length is 13 residues. The CDR3 nucleotides read TGTGCCAGCTCACCCCCCTCGGCGGGCGGCTACACCTTC. Residues: CASSPPSAGGYTF.

This clone showed up many times. The rearrangement uses TRBV29-1 and TRBJ1-2; tentatively, D is TRBD1 (5 bases). Germline CDR1 reads SQVTM; CDR2 reads ANQGSEA. The CDR3 is 13 residues long. The ends were cut back, 5 bases at V and 5 bases at J, with 15 bases in the middle. The CDR3 nucleotides read TGCAGCGTTACGGACCCCGGGGGTTATGGCTACACCTTC. Translating it yields CSVTDPGGYGYTF.